The 6 T cell receptor beta chains below come from one sample, sequenced in a study of T cell repertoires in cytomegalovirus infection. One entry per CDR3 protein results from TCRdb running MiXCR on the reads. The repertoire holds about 250,000 distinct CDR3 sequences, with over 9% as singletons. The specimen was PBMCs. Receptor source: a human donor in good health (CMV status not recorded). Some clones in this sample may be carry-over from other donors' samples.

This clonotype turned up a few times. The rearrangement links TRBV7-2 to TRBJ1-4; TRBD1 agrees at 7 bases. Unmatched junction bases numbered 6, after V lost 2 bases and J lost 6 bases. CDR3 size: 15 residues. Per the germline V gene, CDR1 is SGHTA and CDR2 is FQGNSA. The CDR3 sequence: CASSLTGTADEKLFF. As DNA, the CDR3 is TGTGCCAGCAGCTTAACCGGGACAGCCGATGAAAAACTGTTTTTT.

The V gene is TRBV28, the J gene TRBJ2-5, with D perhaps matching TRBD1 (6 bases). This CDR3 is built from 15 residues. Germline CDR1 and CDR2: MDHEN and SYDVKM. V gave up 6 bases and J gave up 4 bases, with 18 bases separating them. The CDR3 region is CASSSFTGTGETQYF. The CDR3 coding sequence is TGTGCCAGCAGCTCCTTCACAGGGACGGGAGAGACCCAGTACTTC.

This clonotype was seen ten or more times. J is TRBJ2-1 and V is TRBV6-2 or TRBV6-3; no clear D gene. The CDR3 length is 13 residues. V gave up 2 bases and J gave up 4 bases, with 6 bases separating them. Looked up from germline, CDR1 is MNHEY and CDR2 is SVGEGT. The CDR3 DNA sequence: TGTGCCAGCAGTTACGCGGTGTACAATGAGCAGTTCTTC. It specifies CASSYAVYNEQFF.

Here the CDR3 DNA reads TGTGCCCCAGGGGTCAGTGACTCTGGAAACACCATATATTTT. Encoded protein: CAPGVSDSGNTIYF. The chain links TRBV6-1 to TRBJ1-3; maybe TRBD1 (6 bases). The germline V gene has CDR1 MNHNS and CDR2 SASEGT. V was pared by 11 bases and J by 0 bases, with 14 bases between. The CDR3 totals 14 residues.

The chain couples TRBV20-1 to TRBJ1-3, with D perhaps TRBD1 (5 bases). V was cut by 4 bases and J by 5 bases, with 15 bases left in between. Germline-derived CDR1 and CDR2 are DFQATT and SNEGSKA (reference sequence). The CDR3 has 14 residues. CDR3 region: CSATVGGERNTIYF. The CDR3 DNA reads TGCAGTGCTACGGTTGGGGGGGAAAGAAACACCATATATTTT.

In nucleotides, the CDR3 is TGTGCCAGCACTAGGGTAGGGGACAATGAGCAGTTCTTC. Residues: CASTRVGDNEQFF. V is TRBV6-2 or TRBV6-3 and J is TRBJ2-1; D may be TRBD1 (5 bases). The germline CDR1 and CDR2 sequences are MNHEY and SVGEGT. The CDR3 loop spans 13 amino acids. V dropped 7 bases and J dropped 5 bases, with 12 bases sitting between them.